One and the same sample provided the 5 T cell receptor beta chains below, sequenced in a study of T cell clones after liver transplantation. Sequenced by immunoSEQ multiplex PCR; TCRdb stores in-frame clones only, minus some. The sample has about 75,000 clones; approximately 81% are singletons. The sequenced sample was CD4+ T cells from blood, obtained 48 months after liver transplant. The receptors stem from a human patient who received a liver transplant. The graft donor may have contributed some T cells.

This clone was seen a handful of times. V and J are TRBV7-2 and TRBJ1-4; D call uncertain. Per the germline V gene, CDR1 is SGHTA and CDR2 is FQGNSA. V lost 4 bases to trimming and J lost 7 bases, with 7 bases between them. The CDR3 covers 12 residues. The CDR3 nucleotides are TGTGCCAGCAGCTGGAAGGGTGAAAAACTGTTTTTT. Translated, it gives CASSWKGEKLFF.

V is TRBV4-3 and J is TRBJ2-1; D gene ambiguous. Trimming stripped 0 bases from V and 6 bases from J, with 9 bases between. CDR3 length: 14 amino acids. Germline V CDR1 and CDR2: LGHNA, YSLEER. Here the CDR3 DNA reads TGCGCCAGCAGCCAAGAGACCTACGCCAATGAGCAGTTCTTC. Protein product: CASSQETYANEQFF.

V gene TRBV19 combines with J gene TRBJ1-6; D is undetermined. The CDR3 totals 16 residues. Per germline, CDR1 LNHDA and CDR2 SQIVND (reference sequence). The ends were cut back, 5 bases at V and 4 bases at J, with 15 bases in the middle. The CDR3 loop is CASSLGEGEYNSPLHF. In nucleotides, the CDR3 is TGTGCCAGTAGTCTTGGAGAGGGAGAGTATAATTCACCCCTCCACTTT.

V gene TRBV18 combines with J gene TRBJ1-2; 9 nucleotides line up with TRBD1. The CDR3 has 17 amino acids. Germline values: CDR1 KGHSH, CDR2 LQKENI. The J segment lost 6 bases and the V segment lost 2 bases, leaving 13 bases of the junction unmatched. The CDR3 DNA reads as TGTGCCAGCTCACCAATCGATATTACCGGGACAGGGAATGGCTACACCTTC. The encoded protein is CASSPIDITGTGNGYTF.

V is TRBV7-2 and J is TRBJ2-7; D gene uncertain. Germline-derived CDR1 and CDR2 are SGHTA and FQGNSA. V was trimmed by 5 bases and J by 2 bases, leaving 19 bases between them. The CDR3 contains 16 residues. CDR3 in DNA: TGTGCCAGCAGCGCCCCTTGGGTGGGCAGAGCCTACGAGCAGTACTTC. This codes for CASSAPWVGRAYEQYF.